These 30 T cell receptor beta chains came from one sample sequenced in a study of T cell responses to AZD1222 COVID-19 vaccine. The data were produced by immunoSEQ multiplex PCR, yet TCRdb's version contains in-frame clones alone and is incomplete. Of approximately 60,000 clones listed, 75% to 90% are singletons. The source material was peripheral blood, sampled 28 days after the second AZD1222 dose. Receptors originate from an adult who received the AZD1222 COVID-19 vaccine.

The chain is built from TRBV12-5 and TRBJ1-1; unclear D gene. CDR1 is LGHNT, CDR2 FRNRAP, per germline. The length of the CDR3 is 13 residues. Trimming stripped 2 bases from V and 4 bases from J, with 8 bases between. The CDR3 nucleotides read TGTGCTAGTGGTTTGCGGCCCAGCACTGAAGCTTTCTTT. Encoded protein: CASGLRPSTEAFF. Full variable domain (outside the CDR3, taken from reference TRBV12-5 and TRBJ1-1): DARVTQTPRHKVTEMGQEVTMRCQPILGHNTVFWYRQTMMQGLELLAYFRNRAPLDDSGMPKDRFSAEMPDATLATLKIQPSEPRDSAVYFCASGLRPSTEAFFGQGTRLTVV.

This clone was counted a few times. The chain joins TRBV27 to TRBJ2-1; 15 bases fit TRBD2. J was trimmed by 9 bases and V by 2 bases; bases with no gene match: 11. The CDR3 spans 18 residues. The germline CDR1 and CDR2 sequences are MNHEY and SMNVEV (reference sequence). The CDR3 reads CASSLRGLAGGAGGEQFF. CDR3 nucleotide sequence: TGTGCCAGCAGTTTACGGGGACTAGCGGGGGGAGCCGGGGGTGAGCAGTTCTTC.

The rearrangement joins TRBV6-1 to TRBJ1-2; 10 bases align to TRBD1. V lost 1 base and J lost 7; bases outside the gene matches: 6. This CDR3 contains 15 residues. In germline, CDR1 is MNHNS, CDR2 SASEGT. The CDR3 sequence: CASSEGQGAASGYTF. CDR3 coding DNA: TGTGCCAGCAGTGAAGGACAGGGGGCGGCGTCTGGCTACACCTTC.

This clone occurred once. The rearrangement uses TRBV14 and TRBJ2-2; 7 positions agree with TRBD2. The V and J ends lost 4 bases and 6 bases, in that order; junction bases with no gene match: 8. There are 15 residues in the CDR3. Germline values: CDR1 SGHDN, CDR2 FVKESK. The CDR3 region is CASSPLHGGAGELFF. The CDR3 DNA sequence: TGTGCCAGCAGCCCCCTCCATGGGGGGGCCGGGGAGCTGTTTTTT.

The CDR3 here is CASSFEFTQGSGNTIYF. CDR3 DNA: TGTGCCAGCAGCTTCGAATTCACACAGGGCTCTGGAAACACCATATATTTT. V usage is TRBV7-2 and J usage is TRBJ1-3; D is perhaps TRBD1 (6 bases). CDR3 size: 17 residues. Between the trimmed V and J ends, which lost 3 bases and 0 bases, there was a span of 15 bases. Germline lookup yields CDR1 SGHTA and CDR2 FQGNSA.

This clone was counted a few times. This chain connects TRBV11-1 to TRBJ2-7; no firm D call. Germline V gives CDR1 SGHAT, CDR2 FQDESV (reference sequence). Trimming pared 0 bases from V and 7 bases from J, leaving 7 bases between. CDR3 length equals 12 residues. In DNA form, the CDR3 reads TGTGCCAGCAGCTTAGCGATGCGAGAGCAGTACTTC. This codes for CASSLAMREQYF.

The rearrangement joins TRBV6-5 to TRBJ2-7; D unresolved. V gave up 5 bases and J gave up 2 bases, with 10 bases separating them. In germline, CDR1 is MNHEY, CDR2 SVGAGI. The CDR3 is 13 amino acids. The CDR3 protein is CASSPTTPYEQYF. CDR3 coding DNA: TGTGCCAGCAGTCCCACAACACCCTACGAGCAGTACTTC.

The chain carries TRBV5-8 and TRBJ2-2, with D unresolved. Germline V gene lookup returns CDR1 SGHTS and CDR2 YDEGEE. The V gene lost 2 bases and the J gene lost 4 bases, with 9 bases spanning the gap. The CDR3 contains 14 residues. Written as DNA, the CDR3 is TGTGCCAGCAGCTTTGGGCAGATCACCGGGGAGCTGTTTTTT. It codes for CASSFGQITGELFF.

CDR3 residues: CASSIGGRRDQPQHF. In DNA form, the CDR3 reads TGTGCCAGTAGTATCGGGGGGCGAAGAGATCAGCCCCAGCATTTT. The chain joins TRBV19 to TRBJ1-5, with D possibly being TRBD1 (6 bases). The CDR3 sequence is 15 residues long. Germline CDR1 LNHDA, CDR2 SQIVND (reference sequence). The ends were cut back, 3 bases at V and 5 bases at J, with 14 bases in the middle.

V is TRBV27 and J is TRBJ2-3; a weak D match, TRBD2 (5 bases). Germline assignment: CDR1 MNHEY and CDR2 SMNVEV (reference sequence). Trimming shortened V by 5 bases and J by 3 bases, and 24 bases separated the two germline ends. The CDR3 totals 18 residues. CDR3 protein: CASSRPGPGRGRTDTQYF. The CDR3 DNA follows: TGTGCCAGCAGTCGGCCCGGGCCCGGTCGGGGTCGGACAGATACGCAGTATTTT.

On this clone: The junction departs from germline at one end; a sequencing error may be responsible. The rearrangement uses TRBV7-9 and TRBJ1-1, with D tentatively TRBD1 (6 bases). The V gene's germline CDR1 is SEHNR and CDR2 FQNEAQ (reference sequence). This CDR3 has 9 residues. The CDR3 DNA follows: TGTGCCAGCAGCCTTCGGGGACACTTT. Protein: CASSLRGHF.

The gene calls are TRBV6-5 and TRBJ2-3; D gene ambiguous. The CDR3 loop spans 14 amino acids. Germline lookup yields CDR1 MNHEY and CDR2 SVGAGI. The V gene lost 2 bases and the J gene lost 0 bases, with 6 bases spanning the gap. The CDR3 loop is CASSYRRSTDTQYF. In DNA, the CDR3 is TGTGCCAGCAGTTACCGGCGGAGCACAGATACGCAGTATTTT.

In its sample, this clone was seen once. In DNA form, the CDR3 reads TGTGCCAGCTCTAATAGACTAGCGGGAGATCGGACAGATACGCAGTATTTT. Protein product: CASSNRLAGDRTDTQYF. This chain connects TRBV18 to TRBJ2-3, with 12 positions matching TRBD2. This CDR3 is built from 17 residues. V was pared by 6 bases and J by 3 bases, with 10 bases of the junction left unmatched. Germline V gene sequence: CDR1 KGHSH, CDR2 LQKENI.

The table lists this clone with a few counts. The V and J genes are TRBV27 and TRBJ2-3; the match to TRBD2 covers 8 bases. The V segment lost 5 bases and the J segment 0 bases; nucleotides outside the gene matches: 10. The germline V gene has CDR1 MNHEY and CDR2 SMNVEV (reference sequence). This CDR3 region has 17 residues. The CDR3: CASSIRLASTSTDTQYF. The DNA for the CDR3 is TGTGCCAGCAGTATCCGACTAGCGTCAACTAGCACAGATACGCAGTATTTT.

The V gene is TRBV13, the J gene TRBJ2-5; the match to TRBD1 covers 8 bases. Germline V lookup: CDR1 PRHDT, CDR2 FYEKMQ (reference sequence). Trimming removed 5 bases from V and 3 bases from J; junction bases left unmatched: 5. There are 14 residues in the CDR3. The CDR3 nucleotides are TGTGCCAGCAGCCCAGAGGACAGGGAAGAGACCCAGTACTTC. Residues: CASSPEDREETQYF.

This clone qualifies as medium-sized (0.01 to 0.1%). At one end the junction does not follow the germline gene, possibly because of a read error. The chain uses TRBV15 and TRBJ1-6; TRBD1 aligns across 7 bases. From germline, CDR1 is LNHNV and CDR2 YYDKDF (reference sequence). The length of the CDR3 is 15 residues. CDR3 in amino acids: CATSREQGQLSPLHF. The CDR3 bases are TGTGCCACCAGCCGAGAACAGGGGCAGTTGTCACCCCTCCACTTT.

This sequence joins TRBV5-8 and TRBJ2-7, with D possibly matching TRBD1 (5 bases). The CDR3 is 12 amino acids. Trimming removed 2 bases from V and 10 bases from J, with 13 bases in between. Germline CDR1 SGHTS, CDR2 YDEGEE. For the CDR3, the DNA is TGTGCCAGCAGCTTCGGTGGGGCAAAACAGTACTTC. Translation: CASSFGGAKQYF.

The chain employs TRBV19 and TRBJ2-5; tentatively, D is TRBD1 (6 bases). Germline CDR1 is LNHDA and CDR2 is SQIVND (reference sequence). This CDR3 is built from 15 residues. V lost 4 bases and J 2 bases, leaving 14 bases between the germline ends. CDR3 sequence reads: CASSNEGHWQETQYF. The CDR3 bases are TGTGCCAGTAGTAACGAGGGACATTGGCAAGAGACCCAGTACTTC.

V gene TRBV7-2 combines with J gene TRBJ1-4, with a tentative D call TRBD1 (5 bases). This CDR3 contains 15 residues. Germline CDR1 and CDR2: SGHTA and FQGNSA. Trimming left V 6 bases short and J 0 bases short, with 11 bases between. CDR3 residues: CASSRGIATNEKLFF. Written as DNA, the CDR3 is TGTGCCAGCAGTCGGGGGATCGCAACTAATGAAAAACTGTTTTTT.

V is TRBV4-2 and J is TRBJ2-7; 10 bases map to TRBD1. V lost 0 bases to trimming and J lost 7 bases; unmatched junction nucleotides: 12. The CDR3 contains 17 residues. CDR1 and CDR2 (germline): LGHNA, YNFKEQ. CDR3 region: CASSQDIFGTGVGEQYF. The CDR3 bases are TGTGCCAGCAGCCAAGATATATTTGGGACAGGGGTCGGGGAGCAGTACTTC.

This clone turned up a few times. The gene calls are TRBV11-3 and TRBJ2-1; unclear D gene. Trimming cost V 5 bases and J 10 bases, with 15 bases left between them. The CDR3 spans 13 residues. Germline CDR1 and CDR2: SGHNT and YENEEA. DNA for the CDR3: TGTGCCAGCAGCCCCAGGTCTGTGAGGGAGCAGTTCTTC. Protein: CASSPRSVREQFF. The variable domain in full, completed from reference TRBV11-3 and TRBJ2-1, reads EAGVVQSPRYKIIEKKQPVAFWCNPISGHNTLYWYLQNLGQGPELLIRYENEEAVDDSQLPKDRFSAERLKGVDSTLKIQPAELGDSAVYLCASSPRSVREQFFGPGTRLTVL.

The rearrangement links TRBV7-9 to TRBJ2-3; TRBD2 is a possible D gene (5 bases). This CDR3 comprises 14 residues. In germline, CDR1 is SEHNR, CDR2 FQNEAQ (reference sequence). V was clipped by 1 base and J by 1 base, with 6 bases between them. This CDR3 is CASSLVGGTDTQYF. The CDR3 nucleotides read TGTGCCAGCAGCTTAGTGGGAGGCACAGATACGCAGTATTTT.

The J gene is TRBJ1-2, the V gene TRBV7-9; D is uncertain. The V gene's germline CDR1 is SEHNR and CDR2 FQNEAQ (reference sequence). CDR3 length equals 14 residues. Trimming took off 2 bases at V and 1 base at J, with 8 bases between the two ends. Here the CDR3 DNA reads TGTGCCAGCAGCTTAAGTCCTAATAACTATGGCTACACCTTC. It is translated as CASSLSPNNYGYTF.

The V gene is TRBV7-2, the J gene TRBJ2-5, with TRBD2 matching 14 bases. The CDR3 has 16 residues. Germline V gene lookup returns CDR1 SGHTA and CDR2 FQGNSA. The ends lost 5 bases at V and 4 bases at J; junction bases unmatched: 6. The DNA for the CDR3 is TGTGCCAGCAGCCCCCCAGGACTAGCGGGGGGAGAGACCCAGTACTTC. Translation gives CASSPPGLAGGETQYF.

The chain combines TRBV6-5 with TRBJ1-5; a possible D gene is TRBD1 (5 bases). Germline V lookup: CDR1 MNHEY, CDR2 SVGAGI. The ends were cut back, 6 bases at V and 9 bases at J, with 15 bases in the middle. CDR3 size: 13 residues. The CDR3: CASRPGPQRPQHF. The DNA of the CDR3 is TGTGCCAGCAGGCCGGGACCCCAAAGGCCCCAGCATTTT.

The CDR3 is CASTPQGSSSTF. CDR3 in DNA: TGTGCCAGCACTCCTCAGGGTAGCTCCTCAACCTTC. The chain carries TRBV6-6 and TRBJ1-2; D might be TRBD1 (5 bases). This CDR3 has 12 residues. V was shortened by 7 bases and J by 14 bases, with 20 bases between the two germline ends. Germline CDR1 and CDR2: MNHNY and SVGAGI (reference sequence).

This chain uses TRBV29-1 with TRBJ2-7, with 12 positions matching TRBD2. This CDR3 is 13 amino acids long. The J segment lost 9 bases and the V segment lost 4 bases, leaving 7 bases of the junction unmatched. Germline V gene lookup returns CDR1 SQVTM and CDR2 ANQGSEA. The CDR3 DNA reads TGCAGCGTTGCCGGACCGGGACTAGCGGGGCAGTACTTC. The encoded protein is CSVAGPGLAGQYF.

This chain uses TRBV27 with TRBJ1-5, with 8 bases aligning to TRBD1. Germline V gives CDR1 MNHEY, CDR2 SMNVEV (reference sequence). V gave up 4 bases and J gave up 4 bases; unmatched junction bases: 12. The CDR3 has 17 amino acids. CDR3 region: CASSSQGDRSFNQPQHF. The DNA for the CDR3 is TGTGCCAGCAGTTCCCAGGGGGACAGGAGTTTTAATCAGCCCCAGCATTTT.

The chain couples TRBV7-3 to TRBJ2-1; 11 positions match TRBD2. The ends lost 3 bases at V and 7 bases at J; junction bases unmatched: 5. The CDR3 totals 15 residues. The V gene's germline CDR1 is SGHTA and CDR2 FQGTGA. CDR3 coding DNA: TGTGCCAGCAGCTTTCCGACTAGCGGGACGAATGAGCAGTTCTTC. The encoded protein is CASSFPTSGTNEQFF.

Here the CDR3 reads CASSSGQQGSYNSPLHF. The CDR3 DNA is TGTGCCAGCAGCTCGGGACAGCAGGGCTCCTATAATTCACCCCTCCACTTT. The J gene is TRBJ1-6, the V gene TRBV5-6; TRBD1 matches 7 bases. The germline gives CDR1 SGHDT, CDR2 YYEEEE. V was pared by 3 bases and J by 0 bases, with 6 bases of the junction left unmatched. This CDR3 is built from 17 residues.